Presented here are 14 T cell receptor beta chains from one specimen sequenced in a study of early T cells in non-severe SARS-CoV-2 infection (dated by TCRdb to about 2021). Library preparation employed 5' RACE. The instrument was a NextSeq 500. TCRdb reworked the public reads: Q25 trimming with fastp, MiXCR clone assembly, productive beta chains retained. Entries are consolidated by CDR3 protein sequence, retaining the most common genes and DNA. Within this sample are about 35,000 distinct CDR3 sequences, with around 4.5% of them counted one time only. The leading ten clones occupy about 5.5% of the sample. The sequenced sample consisted of whole blood. All receptors derive from an adult who was a healthcare worker with PCR-confirmed SARS-CoV-2 infection or an uninfected control (not recorded which).

The V call is TRBV5-1, the J call TRBJ2-5; D is possibly TRBD1 (6 bases). The germline CDR1 and CDR2 sequences are SGHRS and YFSETQ. With 0 bases removed from V and 3 bases from J, the gap between germline ends came to 12 bases. The CDR3 covers 15 residues. CDR3 sequence (DNA): TGCGCCAGCAGCTTGGCCTCAAGACAGGAAGAGACCCAGTACTTC. Amino acids: CASSLASRQEETQYF.

This clonotype was recorded at least ten times. This rearrangement joins TRBV4-3 to TRBJ2-3, with 9 bases aligning to TRBD2. Germline V gene sequence: CDR1 LGHNA, CDR2 YSLEER. This CDR3 comprises 16 residues. The trim removed 0 bases at V and 6 bases at J, leaving 7 bases unmatched. This CDR3 is CASSQDPAGGLDTQYF. The CDR3 nucleotides are TGCGCCAGCAGCCAAGATCCGGCGGGGGGGCTGGATACGCAGTATTTT.

This clonotype was detected only a few times. This chain joins TRBV7-3 and TRBJ1-1; 7 nucleotides line up with TRBD1. This CDR3 contains 16 residues. V lost 5 bases to trimming and J lost 3 bases; unmatched junction nucleotides: 12. CDR1 is SGHTA, CDR2 FQGTGA, per germline. The CDR3 region is CASSTMPLQGDTEAFF. In DNA, the CDR3 is TGTGCCAGCAGCACAATGCCCCTCCAGGGGGACACTGAAGCTTTCTTT.

This clonotype showed up many times. The genes are TRBV6-2 or TRBV6-3 and TRBJ2-7; D gene unclear. V dropped 6 bases and J dropped 2 bases, with 14 bases sitting between them. Germline V CDR1 and CDR2: MNHEY, SVGEGT. The CDR3 covers 14 residues. The CDR3 spells CASSWVQTPYEQYF. CDR3 coding DNA: TGTGCCAGCAGCTGGGTCCAGACTCCCTACGAGCAGTACTTC.

This clonotype has at least ten counts. V is TRBV11-2 and J is TRBJ2-2, with D perhaps given as TRBD1 or TRBD2 (6 bases each). Germline loops: CDR1 SGHAT, CDR2 FQNNGV. The V end lost 5 bases, the J end lost 6 bases, and 19 bases lay between the germline ends. This CDR3 comprises 16 residues. The CDR3 sequence is CASSPTGAQEAGELFF. The CDR3 coding sequence is TGTGCCAGCAGCCCGACGGGGGCGCAGGAGGCCGGGGAGCTGTTTTTT.

The chain couples TRBV18 to TRBJ2-2; TRBD2 aligns across 8 bases. The V and J ends lost 1 base and 7 bases, in that order; junction bases with no gene match: 5. CDR3 length: 15 amino acids. Germline V CDR1 and CDR2: KGHSH, LQKENI. CDR3 in amino acids: CASSPQAGAIGELFF. The DNA for the CDR3 is TGTGCCAGCTCACCACAAGCGGGAGCGATCGGGGAGCTGTTTTTT.

This clonotype was seen repeatedly, ten times or more. The V gene is TRBV21-1, the J gene TRBJ2-5. TRBV21-1 is a listed pseudogene. The CDR3 runs 14 residues. The CDR3 reads CASSKLRPAETQYF. CDR3 nucleotides: TGTGCCAGCAGCAAATTGCGACCGGCCGAGACCCAGTACTTC.

This clonotype was recorded at least ten times. The genes are TRBV19 and TRBJ1-5, with D uncertain. CDR1 and CDR2 from the germline V gene are LNHDA and SQIVND (reference sequence). V lost 1 base and J lost 2, with 12 bases in between. The CDR3 consists of 16 residues. The CDR3 nucleotides are TGTGCCAGTAGTATAGTTCGGCAGGTGGGCAATCAGCCCCAGCATTTT. This encodes CASSIVRQVGNQPQHF. Full variable domain (remainder filled in from reference TRBV19 and TRBJ1-5): DGGITQSPKYLFRKEGQNVTLSCEQNLNHDAMYWYRQDPGQGLRLIYYSQIVNDFQKGDIAEGYSVSREKKESFPLTVTSAQKNPTAFYLCASSIVRQVGNQPQHFGDGTRLSIL.

This clonotype appeared many times. V is TRBV7-2 and J is TRBJ1-2; 9 bases map to TRBD1. Germline trimming cut 5 bases from V and 7 bases from J; bases unmatched to any gene: 8. The CDR3 totals 14 residues. Germline CDR1 SGHTA, CDR2 FQGNSA. The CDR3 region has the DNA TGTGCCAGCAGCACCGGACAGGGGTCCGCTGGCTACACCTTC. It is translated as CASSTGQGSAGYTF.

This clonotype showed up many times. The chain employs TRBV11-3 and TRBJ2-1, with 12 positions matching TRBD2. Germline-derived CDR1 and CDR2 are SGHNT and YENEEA. J was trimmed by 4 bases and V by 1 base; bases with no gene match: 8. This CDR3 is built from 18 residues. The CDR3 protein is CASSLAARGLAGYNEQFF. CDR3 DNA: TGTGCCAGCAGCTTAGCCGCCAGGGGACTAGCGGGTTACAATGAGCAGTTCTTC.

This clonotype was picked up many times. This rearrangement joins TRBV7-2 to TRBJ1-2, with a weak D call TRBD1 (6 bases). The CDR3 contains 13 residues. Trimming took off 5 bases at V and 4 bases at J, with 11 bases between the two ends. Looked up from germline, CDR1 is SGHTA and CDR2 is FQGNSA. This CDR3 reads CASSVTGIYGYTF. The DNA for the CDR3 is TGTGCCAGCAGCGTTACAGGGATCTATGGCTACACCTTC.

Many counts were recorded for this clonotype. This sequence joins TRBV30 and TRBJ1-1; possibly TRBD1 for D (5 bases). There are 14 residues in the CDR3. CDR1 is GTSNPN and CDR2 is SVGIG in the germline V gene (reference sequence). Trimming pared 3 bases from V and 2 bases from J, leaving 13 bases between. This CDR3 reads CAWSDTQGNTEAFF. Here the CDR3 DNA reads TGTGCCTGGAGCGATACCCAGGGAAACACTGAAGCTTTCTTT.

Ten or more counts support this clonotype. The rearrangement links TRBV7-8 to TRBJ2-1; 7 bases match TRBD2. V trimming: 3 bases; J trimming: 3 bases; junction bases outside the gene matches: 5. The germline V gene encodes CDR1 SGHVS and CDR2 FQNEAQ. The length of the CDR3 is 15 residues. The CDR3 is CASSLGRDLYNEQFF. The CDR3 DNA is TGTGCCAGCAGCTTGGGGAGGGACCTCTACAATGAGCAGTTCTTC.

This clonotype occurred many times. The V call is TRBV6-5, the J call TRBJ2-1; D gene unclear. The CDR3 has 15 amino acids. Looked up from germline, CDR1 is MNHEY and CDR2 is SVGAGI. Trimming removed 6 bases from V and 5 bases from J, with 17 bases in between. The CDR3 sequence is CASSHGLLGNNEQFF. The CDR3, as DNA: TGTGCCAGCAGCCACGGGCTACTGGGTAACAATGAGCAGTTCTTC.